Presented here are 5 T cell receptor beta chains from one specimen sequenced in a study of Ad26.COV2.S vaccination and SARS-CoV-2 variants. Indicated treatment: approximately 18 received Ad26.COV2.S at low or high dose, single or two shots; 5 received placebo; per-sample allocation not given. Vaccine and placebo recipients were sampled on day 63 after the first injection. Assay used: immunoSEQ multiplex PCR; TCRdb lists only in-frame clones, some missing. The sample carries about 410,000 clones, approximately 86% recorded once. The material was peripheral blood, obtained in a trial of Ad26.COV2.S vaccine versus placebo. All receptors derive from a person aged 18-60 years who received the Ad26.COV2.S COVID-19 vaccine or a placebo.

The gene calls are TRBV7-2 and TRBJ2-2; the match to TRBD2 covers 7 bases. V was pared by 2 bases and J by 7 bases, with 4 bases of the junction left unmatched. The CDR3 extends over 14 amino acids. The germline gives CDR1 SGHTA, CDR2 FQGNSA. The CDR3 is CASSLSGENGELFF. CDR3 bases: TGTGCCAGCAGCTTAAGCGGGGAAAACGGGGAGCTGTTTTTT.

The table lists this clone with a count of one. The chain is built from TRBV6-5 and TRBJ2-4; tentative D call: TRBD2 (7 bases). Trimming took 2 bases from V and 13 from J, leaving 9 bases between them. The germline gives CDR1 MNHEY, CDR2 SVGAGI. The CDR3 covers 11 residues. The CDR3 reads CASSYGGAQYF. The CDR3 DNA is TGTGCCAGCAGTTACGGGGGGGCCCAGTACTTC.

The chain is built from TRBV28 and TRBJ2-7, with a weak D call TRBD1 (6 bases). Looked up from germline, CDR1 is MDHEN and CDR2 is SYDVKM. The V and J ends lost 7 bases and 0 bases respectively, with 10 bases between them. The CDR3 runs 13 residues. The CDR3 nucleotides are TGTGCCAGCACAGGGACAAGCTCCTACGAGCAGTACTTC. It translates to CASTGTSSYEQYF.

V is TRBV10-1 and J is TRBJ1-4; D ambiguous. The CDR3 runs 14 residues. CDR1 WNHNN and CDR2 SYGVQD come from the germline V gene (reference sequence). Trimming removed 3 bases from V and 7 bases from J, with 12 bases in between. The DNA for the CDR3 is TGCGCCAGCAGTGACACGGCCGTGGCTGAAAAACTGTTTTTT. Amino acids: CASSDTAVAEKLFF.

This clone has only a few counts. The V call is TRBV5-1, the J call TRBJ1-3; tentatively, D is TRBD1 (5 bases). The CDR3 runs 14 residues. Between the trimmed V and J ends, which lost 4 bases and 8 bases, there was a span of 16 bases. Germline assignment: CDR1 SGHRS and CDR2 YFSETQ. The CDR3 here is CASSMGTARDTIYF. The CDR3 DNA reads as TGCGCCAGCAGCATGGGGACCGCAAGAGACACCATATATTTT.